The T cell receptor beta chain described here comes from a study of blood T cells in healthy people across ages. Study-level results: TCR beta diversity tracked closely with naive T cell percentage.

Regarding this clonotype: What it recognizes is unknown.

Germline values: CDR1 MNHNY, CDR2 SVGAGI (reference sequence). The CDR3 runs 15 residues. Trimming pared 5 bases from V and 3 bases from J, leaving 17 bases between. A sample-barcoded 5' primer and a J-beta primer mix were used in a second PCR of about 7 to 12 cycles. Template switching added a 12-random-nucleotide identifier to every cDNA molecule. TCRdb independently ran MiXCR on the 5' RACE reads; one entry per CDR3 protein. The sample yields 950,000 to 1,200,000 distinct CDR3 sequences, 30% to 40% seen once. Each sample yielded at least 6 million isolated PBMCs. The chain recombines TRBV6-6 with TRBJ2-7, with D possibly matching TRBD1 (5 bases). The sample was blood. The clonotype was recovered from a young man in good health. The CDR3 nucleotides read TGTGCCAGCAGTCCGGACAAGCCGGAGTACTACGAGCAGTACTTC. This codes for CASSPDKPEYYEQYF.